The sequence of this T cell receptor (beta chain) was determined in a study of blood T cell repertoires in COVID-19 (dated by TCRdb to about 2020). Regarding the complete study: Samples from collaborators originated in the United States, Italy and Spain and spanned both the acute and convalescent phases of COVID-19. Where available, HLA class I and class II types were obtained from metadata supplied by the sample provider rather than from assay-based typing. The material from the prospective study consisted of cDNA or gDNA derived from T cells, B-cell-depleted T cells, or PBMCs. Subjects who had been exposed to COVID-19, were actively infected with it, or had recovered from it provided the deeply sampled blood TCRbeta repertoires that made up the dataset. The repertoires were released in a freely available public database meant as a resource for research on the immune response to SARS-CoV-2. Samples were obtained from the ongoing ImmuneRACE study (first 160 participants) and from 950 to 1,500 subjects provided by 6 global collaborators. Nearly every sample came with metadata listing a de-identified subject ID, COVID-19 status, age in years and sex. Paper-wide results and their limitations: The amount of clinical and demographic metadata varied by source and participant and was provided uncurated.

Whole blood was collected in K2EDTA tubes by collaborating institutions according to the institutions' own protocols. For TCRbeta analysis, collaborator samples were shipped as frozen whole blood, as isolated PBMCs, or as DNA extracted from either sample type. TCRbeta CDR3 regions were amplified from genomic DNA using the immunoSEQ Assay, a bias-controlled multiplex PCR. Turning to the authors' computational methods: Within the assay, amplification of reference gene primers was used to estimate how many nucleated cells each sample contained. To quantify the absolute abundance of each unique TCRbeta CDR3 rearrangement, sequence reads were collapsed and filtered. Productive Simpson clonality was computed per sample as the square root of Simpson's diversity index over productive rearrangements. What TCRdb holds here is the immuneACCESS table cut down to in-frame rearrangements. Part of the clones is not present; checked against another copy, under half of the missing clones reflect an unresolved V gene, and the others are unexplained. The V and J calls and clone size come from that table; D and trimming were worked out from the DNA. The sample yields 90,000 to 150,000 clones; about 74% were counted once. 6.5% to 9% of the sample lies in the top ten.

After removal of 5 bases from V and 10 bases from J, the junction retains 7 bases not matched to a gene. Via the germline V gene, CDR1 is ENHRY and CDR2 SYGVKD. From its cysteine to its phenylalanine, the CDR3 spans 14 amino acids. Only CDR3 DNA is held: 42 bases, read in frame from base 1. Note on this clone: Its cognate antigen has yet to be identified. The record has no base qualities; no much larger clone is one base away.

The sequencing input was peripheral blood. The chain is made from TRBV10-3 and TRBJ1-4, and TRBD1 aligns with 10 junction nucleotides. This TCR came from a human donor in a cohort sampled during active COVID-19. The bases are TGTGCCATCAGTTCAGGGACAGGGGATGGAAAACTGTTTTTT. Its amino acids are CAISSGTGDGKLFF.